This TCR beta chain was identified in a study of T cells in Graves' hyperthyroidism and ophthalmopathy. CDR1 is MNHEY and CDR2 is SVGEGT in the germline V gene. The CDR3 is 17 residues long. As to this clonotype: One junction end disagrees with the germline gene, perhaps due to a read error.

Orbital computed tomography and thyroid ultrasound, together with serum TRAb and thyroxine and clinical symptoms, were used for diagnoses. PBMCs were derived from around 10 ml fresh peripheral blood. From RNA transcripts, TCR beta CDR3 regions were amplified. Using the HTBI primer set, a first-round RT-PCR was run on the TCR CDR3. TCRdb reprocessed the multiplex PCR reads via MiXCR and lists one record per CDR3 protein. Of some 570,000 distinct CDR3 sequences detected, approximately 14% appear once; the ten largest clones hold more than 6%. Sequencing was carried out using blood. The receptor was derived from a woman aged 18-29 years with Graves' ophthalmopathy. This chain uses TRBV6-2 or TRBV6-3 with TRBJ1-1; D not certain. CDR3 DNA sequence: TGTGCCAGCAGTCCGCCGTCGAGGAAAGTACTGAACACTGGAGCTTTCTTT. Its protein product is CASSPPSRKVLNTGAFF.